A selection of T cell receptor beta chains follows, all from one sample in a study of blood T cell repertoires in COVID-19. Profiling relied on immunoSEQ multiplex PCR, and the TCRdb table lists in-frame clones only, not all of them. The sample has a few hundred thousand clones; 65% to 90% are singletons. The material sequenced was peripheral blood. Every receptor here comes from a man aged 25 to 45 with active or convalescent COVID-19. Both conserved end residues are part of each CDR3. The D gene is left open where the match is weak. A row's size may be missing; if present it is once, few, many or a size class.

V gene,clone size,D gene,J gene,CDR3 DNA,CDR3 protein
TRBV6-5,.,.,TRBJ2-7,TGTGCCAGCAAGTGGGGGGAGGCGATCCACGAGCAGTACTTC,CASKWGEAIHEQYF
TRBV7-8,.,TRBD1,TRBJ1-1,TGTGCCAGCAGCGCCGGACAGGTGAACACTGAAGCTTTCTTT,CASSAGQVNTEAFF
TRBV9,.,TRBD2,TRBJ2-5,TGTGCCAGCAGCGCCCGACTAGCGGGGGGATTCGAGACCCAGTACTTC,CASSARLAGGFETQYF
TRBV29-1,.,.,TRBJ2-5,TGCAGCGTTGAAGAGTTTAACGCGGAGACCCAGTACTTC,CSVEEFNAETQYF
TRBV19,.,.,TRBJ2-2,TGTGCCAGTAGTATGTTCTCTAACACCGGGGAGCTGTTTTTT,CASSMFSNTGELFF
TRBV5-1,.,.,TRBJ2-7,TGCGCCAGTACAGGGACCTACGAGCAGTACTTC,CASTGTYEQYF
TRBV11-3,.,TRBD1,TRBJ2-7,TGTGCCAACGTGGGACAGGGGTTCAACGAGCAGTACTTC,CANVGQGFNEQYF
TRBV15,.,.,TRBJ1-2,TGTGCCACCAGCAGCGCAGGTACGGATGGCTACACCTTC,CATSSAGTDGYTF
TRBV30,.,.,TRBJ2-7,TGTGCCTGGACCGCTGCTAGCGAGCAGTACTTC,CAWTAASEQYF
TRBV5-4,.,TRBD1,TRBJ2-7,TGTGCCAGCAGCGGCGAAGGGACAGCTTACGAGCAGTACTTC,CASSGEGTAYEQYF
TRBV4-1,.,.,TRBJ2-2,TGCGCCAGCAGCCAAGATATGTTTCCCGGGGAGCTGTTTTTT,CASSQDMFPGELFF
TRBV4-3,few,TRBD1,TRBJ1-2,TGCGCCAGCAGCCAAGTACAGGGGGGAGGCGGTCGTGATTATGGCTACACCTTC,CASSQVQGGGGRDYGYTF
TRBV7-2,.,.,TRBJ2-1,TGTGCCAGCAGCTTATTTGCAGCGGGCCTAAACAATGAGCAGTTCTTC,CASSLFAAGLNNEQFF
TRBV6-5,.,.,TRBJ2-1,TGTGCCAGCAGAAGACAGGCTATCAATGAGCAGTTCTTC,CASRRQAINEQFF
TRBV4-1,few,TRBD1,TRBJ1-5,TGCGCCAGCAGCCGTCAGGGCGGGACAGGGGGTCTTCAACAGCCCCAGCATTTT,CASSRQGGTGGLQQPQHF
TRBV29-1,.,.,TRBJ2-3,TGCAGCGTTGAACGTCCCGGGACAGATACGCAGTATTTT,CSVERPGTDTQYF
TRBV30,.,.,TRBJ2-1,TGTGCCTGGACCCCCGGAGGCAGGGGCTCCTACAATGAGCAGTTCTTC,CAWTPGGRGSYNEQFF
TRBV6-6,.,TRBD1,TRBJ1-5,TGTGCCAGCAGTTATGACAGGGATCGGGCCCAGCATTTT,CASSYDRDRAQHF
TRBV7-2,.,.,TRBJ1-4,TGTGCCAGCAGCCCTGACTCCTACCCAACTAATGAAAAACTGTTTTTT,CASSPDSYPTNEKLFF
TRBV2,once,.,TRBJ2-1,TGTGCCAGCAGTGGTTGGGCGTCCCCCAGGAATGAGCAGTTCTTC,CASSGWASPRNEQFF
TRBV7-9,once,TRBD1,TRBJ1-1,TGTGCCAGCAGCTCCTGGGACAGGGACGGGAACACTGAAGCTTTCTTT,CASSSWDRDGNTEAFF
TRBV5-1,.,.,TRBJ1-3,TGCGCCAGCAGCCCGGGAGCAAGCTCTGGAAACACCATATATTTT,CASSPGASSGNTIYF
TRBV18,.,TRBD2,TRBJ2-5,TGTGCCAGCTCACCAATAACTAGCGGGGGAGAGACCCAGTACTTC,CASSPITSGGETQYF
TRBV7-2,.,.,TRBJ1-2,TGTGCCAGCTCCTTGGGGAGACGGGATGGCTACACCTTC,CASSLGRRDGYTF
TRBV19,.,.,TRBJ1-1,TGTGCCAGTATAAGGTATGCGGGGATTTCTACTGAAGCTTTCTTT,CASIRYAGISTEAFF
TRBV27,few,TRBD2,TRBJ2-1,TGTGCCAGCAGTTCGCTCGCGGGGGGCCCCTACAATGAGCAGTTCTTC,CASSSLAGGPYNEQFF
TRBV19,.,TRBD1,TRBJ1-1,TGTGCCAGTAGTATCGGGCAGGGGGCTGAAGCTTTCTTT,CASSIGQGAEAFF
TRBV9,few,.,TRBJ1-2,TGTGCCAGCAGCGTAGAATGGGGCGATGGCTACACCTTC,CASSVEWGDGYTF
TRBV6-2/TRBV6-3,few,.,TRBJ2-1,TGTGCCAGCAGTTTCCGGGGCGGGATTTACAATGAGCAGTTCTTC,CASSFRGGIYNEQFF
TRBV5-4,.,TRBD2,TRBJ2-2,TGTGCCAGCAGCCCGGGGCTAGCGGGGGGTGACGGGGAGCTGTTTTTT,CASSPGLAGGDGELFF
TRBV5-1,once,TRBD1,TRBJ2-3,TGCGCCAGCAGCCACAACTCGGGACAGGGGGCCTCAGATACGCAGTATTTT,CASSHNSGQGASDTQYF
TRBV7-9,.,.,TRBJ1-2,TGTGCCAGCAGCCACGAAAGGGACGGGGGGAACTATGGCTACACCTTC,CASSHERDGGNYGYTF
TRBV18,.,TRBD1,TRBJ1-3,TGTGCCAGCTCACTCAAGACGACAGGGACCAACTCTGGAAACACCATATATTTT,CASSLKTTGTNSGNTIYF
TRBV6-5,.,TRBD1,TRBJ1-2,TGTGCCAGCAGTTCACCTTCTACAGGGGGCGACCATGGCTACACCTTC,CASSSPSTGGDHGYTF
TRBV10-1,few,.,TRBJ1-1,TGCGCCAGCAGTGAGTACCGGGAGGCAGGGAACACTGAAGCTTTCTTT,CASSEYREAGNTEAFF
TRBV19,.,TRBD1,TRBJ1-6,TGTGCCAGTAGTATTGGGCAGGGGGGTAATTCACCCCTCCACTTT,CASSIGQGGNSPLHF
TRBV7-9,.,TRBD2,TRBJ2-5,TGTGCCAGCAGCACCGAGGGACTAGCGGGGTCGGGGGGAGAGACCCAGTACTTC,CASSTEGLAGSGGETQYF
TRBV9,.,TRBD1,TRBJ2-7,TGTGCCAGCAGCCCAGGACAGGGGCGACCGTACGAGCAGTACTTC,CASSPGQGRPYEQYF
TRBV6-1,.,TRBD2,TRBJ2-1,TGTGCCAGCAGTGAAGCCCTGGCGAGTTTCTCTAGCGGGGGGGGAAATGAGCAGTTCTTC,CASSEALASFSSGGGNEQFF
TRBV2,.,.,TRBJ1-2,TGTGCCAGCAGGACAGATTCTGGCTACACCTTC,CASRTDSGYTF
TRBV7-2,.,.,TRBJ2-1,TGTGCCAGCAGCTTAGGGACAACCCCTGGAGATGAGCAGTTCTTC,CASSLGTTPGDEQFF
TRBV5-6,.,TRBD1,TRBJ1-5,TGTGCCAGCAGCCTCGGACAGGGGGCAGCTCAGCCCCAGCATTTT,CASSLGQGAAQPQHF
TRBV4-1,.,TRBD1,TRBJ2-7,TGCGCCAGCAGCCAACAGGGACAGGGGTTCGACGAGCAGTACTTC,CASSQQGQGFDEQYF
TRBV5-4,.,.,TRBJ1-4,TGTGCCAGCAGCTTGGGCCGGGGTAACGAAAAACTGTTTTTT,CASSLGRGNEKLFF
TRBV12-3/TRBV12-4,.,.,TRBJ2-7,TGTGCCAGCGGTAAAGGGGGTTACTACGAGCAGTACTTC,CASGKGGYYEQYF
TRBV6-5,.,.,TRBJ1-5,TGTGCCAGCAGTTCACGGGGGGAGCGGATGCCCCAGCATTTT,CASSSRGERMPQHF
TRBV29-1,.,.,TRBJ2-5,TGCAGCGTTGATAACGGTTTAACTAAGACCCAGTACTTC,CSVDNGLTKTQYF
TRBV19,once,.,TRBJ1-6,TGTGCCAGTAGCACACAGGGTATAGGTTCACCCCTCCACTTT,CASSTQGIGSPLHF
TRBV5-1,.,.,TRBJ1-1,TGCGCCAGCAGCTTGGTCCCGGGGAACACTGAAGCTTTCTTT,CASSLVPGNTEAFF
TRBV14,.,.,TRBJ1-6,TGTGCCAGCAGCCAACCAGGGGAAACCTATAATTCACCCCTCCACTTT,CASSQPGETYNSPLHF
TRBV7-2,few,.,TRBJ1-5,TGTGCCAGCAGCTTTGTATCAGATAGCAATCAGCCCCAGCATTTT,CASSFVSDSNQPQHF
TRBV7-2,.,TRBD2,TRBJ2-5,TGTGCCAGCAGCGCCCCGCGTCGGCGGGGGGGCCTGGAGACCCAGTACTTC,CASSAPRRRGGLETQYF
TRBV5-1,.,TRBD1,TRBJ1-2,TGCGCCAGCAGCTTAAACAGGGGAGGCTACACCTTC,CASSLNRGGYTF
TRBV6-5,.,TRBD2,TRBJ2-5,TGTGCCAGCAGTTATAACGGGGGGCAAGAGACCCAGTACTTC,CASSYNGGQETQYF